These T cell receptor beta chains were read from a single sample in a study of T cell responses to AZD1222 COVID-19 vaccine. Data came from immunoSEQ multiplex PCR; TCRdb stores just in-frame clones and leaves some out. Of some 130,000 clones in the sample, 88% were seen once. Sequencing was performed on peripheral blood, taken on day 0 of MenACWY control vaccination. The receptors were sampled from an adult in good health. Each CDR3 is given with its conserved first and last residue. D genes are given only for firm matches. Part of the rows lack a size; the others show once, few, many or a class for expanded clones.

V: TRBV6-5; size: -; D: TRBD2; J: TRBJ2-3; DNA: TGTGCCAGCGCCCGGGAGGGCCCAGATACGCAGTATTTT; CDR3: CASAREGPDTQYF
V: TRBV5-3; size: -; D: TRBD2; J: TRBJ2-3; DNA: TGTGCCAGAAGCTTGATCTGCGGGAGGGCCCCAGATACGCAGTATTTT; CDR3: CARSLICGRAPDTQYF
V: TRBV7-9; size: few; D: TRBD1; J: TRBJ1-1; DNA: TGTGCCAGCAGCTTATCCTGGACAGGAGAAAACACTGAAGCTTTCTTT; CDR3: CASSLSWTGENTEAFF
V: TRBV3-1/TRBV3-2; size: -; D: TRBD1; J: TRBJ2-7; DNA: TGTGCCAGCAGCCCGACAGGGTTCGAGCAGTACTTC; CDR3: CASSPTGFEQYF
V: TRBV30; size: -; D: -; J: TRBJ2-7; DNA: TGTGCCTGGAGCTGGGACCGATCCTACGAGCAGTACTTC; CDR3: CAWSWDRSYEQYF
V: TRBV3-1/TRBV3-2; size: -; D: -; J: TRBJ2-7; DNA: TGTGCCAGCAGTCCCCGGACATTTTACGAGCAGTACTTC; CDR3: CASSPRTFYEQYF
V: TRBV9; size: -; D: TRBD2; J: TRBJ2-1; DNA: TGTGCCAGCAGCGCTCCAGCGGGATACAATGAGCAGTTCTTC; CDR3: CASSAPAGYNEQFF
V: TRBV7-9; size: -; D: -; J: TRBJ2-5; DNA: TGTGCCAGCAGCCCGTTGGGGAGCAGGAGACCTCAAGAGACCCAGTACTTC; CDR3: CASSPLGSRRPQETQYF
V: TRBV4-1; size: few; D: -; J: TRBJ2-7; DNA: TGCGCCAGCAGCCAGGGAGCGGATGGCTCCTACGAGCAGTACTTC; CDR3: CASSQGADGSYEQYF
V: TRBV29-1; size: -; D: TRBD2; J: TRBJ2-7; DNA: TGCAGCGTTGGAGGTGTAGCGGGCTACGAGCAGTACTTC; CDR3: CSVGGVAGYEQYF
V: TRBV9; size: -; D: TRBD2; J: TRBJ2-7; DNA: TGTGCCAGCAGCATTGGGACTAGCGGGAGGCGAGCCTACGAGCAGTACTTC; CDR3: CASSIGTSGRRAYEQYF
V: TRBV2; size: -; D: -; J: TRBJ2-2; DNA: TGTGCCAGCAGTGAAAGGATGGCTTGGGACTCCAACACCGGGGAGCTGTTTTTT; CDR3: CASSERMAWDSNTGELFF
V: TRBV7-9; size: -; D: TRBD1; J: TRBJ2-7; DNA: TGTGCCAGCAGCCGAGGACAGGGTGCGACCTACGAGCAGTACTTC; CDR3: CASSRGQGATYEQYF
V: TRBV5-4; size: -; D: -; J: TRBJ2-1; DNA: TGTGCCAGCAGCGTCCCGGGACCCAACAATGAGCAGTTCTTC; CDR3: CASSVPGPNNEQFF
V: TRBV3-1/TRBV3-2; size: -; D: TRBD2; J: TRBJ2-7; DNA: TGTGCCAGCAGCCAAGATCGCACTAGCGTGCACTTC; CDR3: CASSQDRTSVHF
V: TRBV19; size: once; D: -; J: TRBJ2-3; DNA: TGTGCCAGTAGTATGTTAGGAAACACAGATACGCAGTATTTT; CDR3: CASSMLGNTDTQYF
V: TRBV18; size: -; D: -; J: TRBJ2-7; DNA: TGTGCCAGCTCACACGATAGGCTGAACGAGCAGTACTTC; CDR3: CASSHDRLNEQYF
V: TRBV5-1; size: -; D: -; J: TRBJ1-1; DNA: TGCGCCAGCAGCCCCTGGGGGGGGCAGTACACTGAAGCTTTCTTT; CDR3: CASSPWGGQYTEAFF
V: TRBV6-1; size: -; D: -; J: TRBJ2-3; DNA: TGTGCCAGCAGTGAAGCCTCTCGGAATACGCAGTATTTT; CDR3: CASSEASRNTQYF
V: TRBV6-2/TRBV6-3; size: -; D: -; J: TRBJ2-1; DNA: TGTGCCAGCAGTTACTCGGTCCGGGCCCCGGATGAGCAGTTCTTC; CDR3: CASSYSVRAPDEQFF
V: TRBV5-1; size: -; D: -; J: TRBJ1-5; DNA: TGCGCCAGCAGCTTGCTCGCAGGCCGGGGTCAGCCCCAGCATTTT; CDR3: CASSLLAGRGQPQHF
V: TRBV5-1; size: -; D: TRBD1; J: TRBJ1-2; DNA: TGCGCCAGCAGCTTGGGGTTACAGGGGGCTAACTATGGCTACACCTTC; CDR3: CASSLGLQGANYGYTF
V: TRBV18; size: -; D: TRBD1; J: TRBJ1-2; DNA: TGTGCCAGCTCGCTAGACAGGGCGGTATTGAGTGGCTATGGCTACACCTTC; CDR3: CASSLDRAVLSGYGYTF
V: TRBV3-1/TRBV3-2; size: -; D: TRBD2; J: TRBJ2-1; DNA: TGTGCCAGCAGCCCGGGACTAGCGGGAGGGCTGGATGAGCAGTTCTTC; CDR3: CASSPGLAGGLDEQFF
V: TRBV5-1; size: -; D: -; J: TRBJ2-1; DNA: TGCGCCAGCAGCTTGGCCCCAGGTAGCTCCTACAATGAGCAGTTCTTC; CDR3: CASSLAPGSSYNEQFF
V: TRBV19; size: -; D: -; J: TRBJ1-2; DNA: TGTGCCAGTGCTGAGGGGGGAATCTTCTATGGCTACACCTTC; CDR3: CASAEGGIFYGYTF
V: TRBV4-2; size: -; D: -; J: TRBJ1-5; DNA: TGTGCCAGCAGCCAAGATCAGGGGAACAATCAGCCCCAGCATTTT; CDR3: CASSQDQGNNQPQHF
V: TRBV5-1; size: -; D: TRBD1; J: TRBJ1-1; DNA: TGCGCCAGCAGCTCAGGAGGGGGCGCCGACACTGAAGCTTTCTTT; CDR3: CASSSGGGADTEAFF
V: TRBV18; size: -; D: -; J: TRBJ1-5; DNA: TGTGCCAGCTCACCACTTCCGTGGGATCAGCCCCAGCATTTT; CDR3: CASSPLPWDQPQHF
V: TRBV7-9; size: once; D: -; J: TRBJ1-1; DNA: TGTGCCAGCAGCTTAGATGGGCGGACTGAAGCTTTCTTT; CDR3: CASSLDGRTEAFF
V: TRBV28; size: once; D: -; J: TRBJ1-1; DNA: TGTGCCAGCAGTTTGGGGGGGCCAGAGACTGAAGCTTTCTTT; CDR3: CASSLGGPETEAFF
V: TRBV18; size: -; D: -; J: TRBJ1-4; DNA: TGTGCCAGCTCACCACCCGGGGCGCGAGCTAATGAAAAACTGTTTTTT; CDR3: CASSPPGARANEKLFF